This TCR beta chain was sequenced in a study of metastatic and nonmetastatic thyroid tumors. Regarding the study as a whole: Reports indicated that malignant thyroid tumors showed significantly higher TCR beta diversity than benign nodules did, in blood and tumor.

Using MiXCR, TCRdb reanalyzed the PCR reads. Of some 55,000 clones listed, 25% to 30% are singletons. Trimming took 6 bases from V and 1 from J, leaving 12 bases between them. The CDR3 extends over 14 amino acids. Germline V gene lookup returns CDR1 DFQATT and CDR2 SNEGSKA (reference sequence). Notes on this clone: Its antigen is as yet unknown.

Thyroid surgery had not been preceded by any treatment in any patient. The J gene is TRBJ2-2, the V gene TRBV20-1; possibly TRBD1 or TRBD2 for D (5 bases each). This sequence was found in a female donor with papillary thyroid cancer or a benign thyroid nodule (not recorded which). Some clones in this sample may be carry-over from other donors' samples. The specimen was blood. The CDR3 nucleotides are TGCAGTGCAACGGGACCGAAGAACACCGGGGAGCTGTTTTTT. Translating gives CSATGPKNTGELFF.